This T cell receptor beta chain was documented in a study of T cells expressing NK-cell markers. For the study at large: The sequencing cohort of eight donors included seven HCMV-seropositive individuals and one seronegative individual. Study-level findings and limits: About 1.0-7.0% of CD8+ T cells in a handful of donors belonged to dominant NKG2C+ clonotypes.

The CDR3 has 14 residues. CDR1 and CDR2 from the germline V gene are KGHSH and LQKENI. In regard to this clonotype: Its antigen is not known.

With UMIs, 5'RACE template switching was used to make TCR beta cDNA. TCRdb processed the 5' RACE reads again and assigns one entry to each CDR3 protein, with no DNA. The repertoire table contains 400,000 or so distinct CDR3 sequences. This chain uses TRBV18 with TRBJ2-2. Sequenced input: blood T cells: a sorted CD56 or NKG2C T cell subset, CD4+ or CD8+ T cells, or bulk PBMC T cells (not recorded which). The source is a woman between 45 and 60 years old in good health. CDR3 residues: CASSPIHKTGELFF. The whole variable domain, remainder taken from reference TRBV18 and TRBJ2-2, is NAGVMQNPRHLVRRRGQEARLRCSPMKGHSHVYWYRQLPEEGLKFMVYLQKENIIDESGMPKERFSAEFPKEGPSILRIQQVVRGDSAAYFCASSPIHKTGELFFGEGSRLTVL.